This T cell receptor beta chain was identified in a study of T cells after yellow fever vaccination. General observations from the study: Abundant clonotypes from the bulk population could get into FACS-sorted repertoires as contaminants. Once the booster was given, most primary-vaccination clones reappeared, at just under 98% for CD4 and roughly 91% for CD8. Weaker overall, the secondary response nonetheless peaked faster (day 5 versus 15).

With regard to this clonotype: Its target is not known.

Synthesis of TCR cDNA relied on 5'RACE template switching, which attached a universal primer site and UMIs. Each CDR3 protein gets one entry after TCRdb re-called the 5' RACE reads with MiXCR. The sample holds more than 300,000 distinct CDR3 sequences, around 7% seen once. Germline V gene data show CDR1 as LNHDA and CDR2 as SQIVND (reference sequence). The ends lost 3 bases at V and 4 bases at J; junction bases unmatched: 5. The CDR3 consists of 15 residues. V gene TRBV19 combines with J gene TRBJ2-3; 9 positions match TRBD2. The source of this sequence is a man between 18 and 29 years old who received the YFV17D yellow fever vaccine. The sequencing used PBMCs, collected about 41 days after the first yellow fever vaccination. The CDR3 bases are TGTGCCAGTAGTATGCGGCGGGGGGGCCCAGATACGCAGTATTTT. The encoded protein is CASSMRRGGPDTQYF.